The TCR beta chain described here comes from a study of T cell repertoires in cytomegalovirus infection (dated by TCRdb to 2018 to 2020). Turning to the overall study: Donor HLA type was relevant to the analysis, because carriage of CMV infection together with the matching HLA type was indicated by public TCR beta signatures.

What the authors observed across the whole study: The ex vivo response was dominated by HLA-C-restricted CMV-specific TCR beta clonotypes, and the single most frequent clonotype in two of eight donors was supplied by these HLA-C-restricted clonotypes. In both this cohort and an independent cohort of some 370 donors, the cumulative frequency of public TCR beta family members distinguished carriers of CMV infection plus the relevant HLA type.

The sequencer was an Illumina HiSeq 1500. Using fastp trimming at Q25 and MiXCR clonotype assembly, TCRdb reanalyzed the public sequencing data and kept in-frame beta chains. Under each unique CDR3 protein, matching rows form one entry showing the most common genes and DNA. The sample table records over 250,000 distinct CDR3 sequences; under 30% of these occur just once. The leading ten clones occupy about 15% of the sample. This clonotype was seen ten or more times. It has no known antigen specificity. No clone much larger than this one lies a single base away; base qualities are absent. For CDR1 and CDR2, the germline V gene (reference sequence) lists DFQATT and SNEGSKA. The CDR3 runs 15 amino acids, cysteine and phenylalanine included. Just the 45-base CDR3 DNA is kept, in frame starting at base 1. Trimmed from V: 2 bases; trimmed from J: 8 bases; junction bases lacking a gene match: 11.

The TCR comes from a human donor in good health (CMV status not recorded). Some clones in this sample may be carry-over from other donors' samples. The chain is made from TRBV20-1 and TRBJ2-1, and TRBD2 aligns with 8 junction nucleotides. Sequences were obtained from PBMCs. DNA sequence: TGCAGTGCTAGACAGCGGGAGTGGGGGTCGGATGAGCAGTTCTTC. Its protein is CSARQREWGSDEQFF.